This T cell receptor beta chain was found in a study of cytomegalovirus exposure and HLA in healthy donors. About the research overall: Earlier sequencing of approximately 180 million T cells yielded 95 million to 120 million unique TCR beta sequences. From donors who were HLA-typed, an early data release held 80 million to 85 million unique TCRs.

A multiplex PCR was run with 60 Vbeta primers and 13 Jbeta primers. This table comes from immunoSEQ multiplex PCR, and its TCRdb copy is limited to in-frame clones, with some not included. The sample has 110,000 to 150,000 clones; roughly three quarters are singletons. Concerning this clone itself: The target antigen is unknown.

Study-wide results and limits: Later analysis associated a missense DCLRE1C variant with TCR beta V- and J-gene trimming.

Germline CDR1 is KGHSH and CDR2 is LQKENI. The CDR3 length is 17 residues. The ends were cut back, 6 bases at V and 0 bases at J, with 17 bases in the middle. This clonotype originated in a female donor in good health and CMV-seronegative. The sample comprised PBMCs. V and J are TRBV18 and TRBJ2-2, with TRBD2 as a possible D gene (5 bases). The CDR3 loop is CASSPLVAGTNTGELFF. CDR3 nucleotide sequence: TGTGCCAGCTCGCCTCTAGTGGCGGGTACGAACACCGGGGAGCTGTTTTTT.